This passage covers 4 T cell receptor beta chains from one sample sequenced in a study of cytomegalovirus exposure and HLA in healthy donors. The data were produced by immunoSEQ multiplex PCR, yet TCRdb's version contains in-frame clones alone and is incomplete. This sample has just under 65,000 clones, with 95% found just once. Sequenced: PBMCs. The receptors originated from a woman aged 18 to 35 in good health and CMV-seropositive.

The chain combines TRBV5-6 with TRBJ2-1; 10 positions match TRBD2. This CDR3 comprises 15 residues. CDR1 and CDR2 (germline): SGHDT, YYEEEE. J was trimmed by 4 bases and V by 0 bases; bases with no gene match: 1. CDR3 sequence (DNA): TGTGCCAGCAGCTTGGGACTAGCGGGTTACAATGAGCAGTTCTTC. This codes for CASSLGLAGYNEQFF.

The rearrangement links TRBV7-2 to TRBJ2-5; tentatively, D is TRBD2 (5 bases). Per germline, CDR1 SGHTA and CDR2 FQGNSA. Deletions cut 4 bases from V and 5 bases from J, with 14 bases between. The CDR3 is made up of 14 amino acids. CDR3 loop: CASSSTRGAETQYF. The CDR3 nucleotides are TGTGCCAGCAGCTCCACTCGGGGTGCGGAGACCCAGTACTTC. Drawing the rest from reference TRBV7-2 and TRBJ2-5, the complete variable domain is GAGVSQSPSNKVTEKGKDVELRCDPISGHTALYWYRQSLGQGLEFLIYFQGNSAPDKSGLPSDRFSAERTGGSVSTLTIQRTQQEDSAVYLCASSSTRGAETQYFGPGTRLLVL.

The genes are TRBV6-4 and TRBJ1-1; tentatively, D is TRBD1 (6 bases). The CDR3 totals 12 residues. V lost 5 bases to trimming and J lost 9 bases, with 13 bases between them. CDR1 is MRHNA and CDR2 is SNTAGT in the germline V gene. The CDR3 spells CASSPDRIKAFF. CDR3 nucleotides: TGTGCCAGCAGTCCCGACAGGATTAAAGCTTTCTTT.

The chain has TRBV6-5 and TRBJ2-3, with D tentatively TRBD2 (5 bases). The CDR3 has 15 amino acids. Trimming pared 4 bases from V and 2 bases from J, leaving 13 bases between. Per germline, CDR1 MNHEY and CDR2 SVGAGI. The CDR3 DNA sequence: TGTGCCAGCAGTTTCCGAGCGGCGACCACAGATACGCAGTATTTT. This translates into CASSFRAATTDTQYF.